This TCR beta chain was sequenced for a study of T cell changes during pregnancy in multiple sclerosis. Assay: immunoSEQ multiplex PCR; the TCRdb copy retains only in-frame clones and omits some. This repertoire shows tens of thousands of clones, over 75% found once; its top ten account for around 4%. V lost 4 bases and J lost 0, with 13 bases in between. The CDR3 covers 16 residues. The germline V gene encodes CDR1 SEHNR and CDR2 FQNEAQ (reference sequence). This chain connects TRBV7-9 to TRBJ2-1, with D maybe TRBD2 (5 bases). The TCR sequence derives from a female donor with multiple sclerosis, enrolled in a pregnancy study. The specimen was CD8+ T cells from peripheral blood mononuclear cells, collected in the second trimester of pregnancy. CDR3 region: CASSWFVGGSYNEQFF. The CDR3 DNA reads TGTGCCAGCAGCTGGTTCGTTGGAGGCTCCTACAATGAGCAGTTCTTC. The entire variable domain, with the rest obtained from reference TRBV7-9 and TRBJ2-1, is as follows: DTGVSQNPRHKITKRGQNVTFRCDPISEHNRLYWYRQTLGQGPEFLTYFQNEAQLEKSRLLSDRFSAERPKGSFSTLEIQRTEQGDSAMYLCASSWFVGGSYNEQFFGPGTRLTVL.